The clone carrying this TCR beta chain was detected once. The sample comes from a study of blood T cell repertoires in COVID-19. Study context: From T cells, B-cell-depleted T cells, or PBMCs came the material, which was cDNA or gDNA.

Generated by immunoSEQ multiplex PCR, the TCRdb table keeps only in-frame clones and is missing some. The sample lists 45,000 to 65,000 clones, more than 70% occurring once. The CDR3 runs 16 residues. J was trimmed by 0 bases and V by 4 bases; bases with no gene match: 6. Germline V gene sequence: CDR1 SGHTS, CDR2 YDEGEE. The specimen was peripheral blood. The chain recombines TRBV5-8 with TRBJ1-4; 7 bases align to TRBD1. This clonotype was sampled from a human donor in a cohort sampled during active COVID-19. DNA for the CDR3: TGTGCCAGCAGCGAGACCGGGACAGCAACTAATGAAAAACTGTTTTTT. Amino acid sequence: CASSETGTATNEKLFF.